A single sample is the source of the 7 T cell receptor beta chains below, sequenced in a study of blood T cell repertoires in COVID-19. Clones were sequenced by immunoSEQ multiplex PCR, and TCRdb holds only the in-frame ones, with some missing. The sample includes about 64,000 clones, over 75% of them seen just once. Sequencing was carried out using peripheral blood. The source is an elderly woman with active COVID-19.

The chain is built from TRBV16 and TRBJ1-5; unclear D gene. CDR1 is KGHSY, CDR2 FQNENV, per germline. This CDR3 spans 14 amino acids. Trimming stripped 4 bases from V and 3 bases from J, with 10 bases between. CDR3 DNA sequence: TGTGCCAGCAGCCCAACAGACCCCAATCAGCCCCAGCATTTT. This codes for CASSPTDPNQPQHF.

This chain connects TRBV6-2 or TRBV6-3 to TRBJ2-1, with 9 bases fitting TRBD2. Germline V gives CDR1 MNHEY, CDR2 SVGEGT. V dropped 2 bases and J dropped 8; count of bases not matched to a gene: 7. This CDR3 contains 15 residues. The CDR3 DNA follows: TGTGCCAGCAGTTACGGAGCGGGGGGTGTATATGAGCAGTTCTTC. Residues: CASSYGAGGVYEQFF.

This sequence joins TRBV12-3 or TRBV12-4 and TRBJ2-1; the D gene is possibly TRBD2 (5 bases). V shed 4 bases and J shed 7 bases, with 11 bases lying between them. CDR3 length equals 13 residues. In DNA, the CDR3 is TGTGCCAGCAGTTCACCCGGGGAGAATGAGCAGTTCTTC. Translating gives CASSSPGENEQFF.

This chain uses TRBV3-1 (or the pseudogene TRBV3-2) with TRBJ2-5; D might be TRBD1 (6 bases). The CDR3 spans 14 residues. Germline V gene data show CDR1 as LGHDT and CDR2 as YNNKEL (reference sequence). Trimming removed 0 bases from V and 3 bases from J, with 8 bases in between. The CDR3 coding sequence is TGTGCCAGCAGCCAAGAGTACAGGGAAGAGACCCAGTACTTC. This encodes CASSQEYREETQYF.

This clone has just a few counts. The chain uses TRBV6-1 and TRBJ2-3, with D perhaps TRBD2 (6 bases). V was cut by 3 bases and J by 4 bases, with 20 bases left in between. In germline, CDR1 is MNHNS, CDR2 SASEGT. This CDR3 contains 17 residues. The CDR3: CASSDRLGTLASDTQYF. DNA of the CDR3: TGTGCCAGCAGTGACCGTTTGGGGACCCTAGCGTCAGATACGCAGTATTTT.

This clone was observed once. The genes are TRBV7-2 and TRBJ2-5; the match to TRBD1 covers 8 bases. The CDR3 totals 15 residues. The V gene end was trimmed by 4 bases and the J gene end by 5 bases; junction bases not matched to a gene: 9. CDR1 and CDR2 from the germline V gene are SGHTA and FQGNSA. In nucleotides, the CDR3 is TGTGCCAGCAGCTCGGACAGGGAAAATATGGAGACCCAGTACTTC. The encoded protein is CASSSDRENMETQYF.

The V and J genes are TRBV5-1 and TRBJ1-1, with 9 bases matching TRBD1. CDR3 length: 17 amino acids. In germline, CDR1 is SGHRS, CDR2 YFSETQ. Trimming took 0 bases from V and 0 from J; bases not matched to a gene: 6. The CDR3 is CASSLGDRAIMNTEAFF. CDR3 bases: TGCGCCAGCAGCTTGGGGGACAGGGCAATTATGAACACTGAAGCTTTCTTT.